A selection of T cell receptor beta chains follows, all from one sample in a study of shared clonotypes between healthy human individuals. Some clones are missing from TCRdb's copy, which holds only in-frame ones; the method was immunoSEQ multiplex PCR. The sample gives millions of clones, roughly 92% of which show up once; around 0.15% is in the top ten. Sequenced input: naive CD4+ T cells sorted from blood. The receptor source for this set is a man between 18 and 29 years old in good health. Both conserved end residues are part of each CDR3. Clone sizes are given selectively: once, few, many, or a class where the clone is expanded.

TRBJ2-2,TRBV27,NA,CASSWGINANTGELFF
TRBJ1-2,TRBV7-8,NA,CASSPDRANYGYTF
TRBJ2-7,TRBV7-2,NA,CASSLDRGPYEQYF
TRBJ2-2,TRBV6-5,NA,CASRVPGQGVGELFF
TRBJ1-6,TRBV5-8,NA,CASSTSLSSYNSPLHF
TRBJ2-5,TRBV10-1,once,CASSESPGQETQYF
TRBJ1-1,TRBV7-6,NA,CASSLLSWGNTEAFF
TRBJ2-3,TRBV6-1,NA,CASSAKAGGPPDTQYF
TRBJ2-7,TRBV5-5,once,CASSPQGDSYEQYF
TRBJ2-2,TRBV2,NA,CASSETGTNTGELFF
TRBJ2-3,TRBV10-1,NA,CASSESKSRSTDTQYF
TRBJ2-3,TRBV2,once,CASSEPGGAADTQYF
TRBJ2-7,TRBV5-4,NA,CASSPTTGEQYF
TRBJ2-5,TRBV11-2,NA,CASSLTGGEETQYF
TRBJ2-3,TRBV28,NA,CASSPGLAGSTDTQYF
TRBJ2-7,TRBV9,once,CASSVGQASYEQYF